One sample yielded the 9 T cell receptor beta chains listed below, sequenced in a study of early T cells in non-severe SARS-CoV-2 infection. TCRdb processed the 5' RACE reads anew with MiXCR; each CDR3 protein has one entry. Of 25,000 to 35,000 distinct CDR3 sequences in the sample, more than 4% were seen once. What was sequenced was whole blood. The source of these receptors is an adult who was a healthcare worker with PCR-confirmed SARS-CoV-2 infection or an uninfected control (not recorded which).

This clonotype was seen repeatedly, ten times or more. V usage is TRBV19 and J usage is TRBJ2-1; 8 bases line up with TRBD2. The CDR3 has 11 residues. CDR1 LNHDA and CDR2 SQIVND come from the germline V gene (reference sequence). With V trimmed by 6 bases and J by 13 bases, 5 bases remained unmatched. CDR3 bases: TGTGCCAGTAGAGGCCGGACTAGCCAGTTCTTC. This encodes CASRGRTSQFF.

The chain uses TRBV9 and TRBJ2-5; D is perhaps TRBD1 or TRBD2 (5 bases each). This CDR3 contains 13 residues. CDR1 is SGDLS and CDR2 is YYNGEE in the germline V gene. The V gene lost 0 bases and the J gene lost 2 bases, with 5 bases spanning the gap. This chain's CDR3 is CASSVGGQETQYF. The CDR3 DNA reads TGTGCCAGCAGCGTAGGGGGGCAAGAGACCCAGTACTTC.

This clonotype was observed a few times. The chain is built from TRBV27 and TRBJ2-2, with 11 bases aligning to TRBD1. The junction had 8 bases not matched to a gene; V was cut back by 5 bases and J by 0 bases. The germline V gene encodes CDR1 MNHEY and CDR2 SMNVEV (reference sequence). The CDR3 is 18 residues long. For the CDR3, the DNA is TGTGCCAGCAGTCGTGGACAGGGGGCGGGGGCGAACACCGGGGAGCTGTTTTTT. As protein: CASSRGQGAGANTGELFF.

This clonotype has ten or more counts. The chain is built from TRBV4-2 and TRBJ2-3; 15 nucleotides align to TRBD2. CDR3 length: 21 residues. Germline assignment: CDR1 LGHNA and CDR2 YNFKEQ. With 3 bases clipped from V and 2 bases from J, the junction kept 15 bases outside the gene matches. CDR3 sequence reads: CASSQEPPGTSGRTITDTQYF. DNA of the CDR3: TGTGCCAGCAGCCAGGAACCCCCAGGGACTAGCGGGAGGACCATCACAGATACGCAGTATTTT.

The sample holds a few counts of this clonotype. The chain combines TRBV3-1 with TRBJ1-1, with TRBD1 identical over 7 bases. Germline V gene sequence: CDR1 LGHDT, CDR2 YNNKEL (reference sequence). This CDR3 has 14 amino acids. Germline trimming cut 4 bases from V and 5 bases from J; bases unmatched to any gene: 7. The CDR3 spells CASSRGRGVTEAFF. CDR3 sequence (DNA): TGTGCCAGCAGCCGGGGCAGGGGGGTTACTGAAGCTTTCTTT.

At least ten counts were recorded for this clonotype. The chain joins TRBV11-3 to TRBJ2-1; D ambiguous. CDR1 is SGHNT and CDR2 is YENEEA in the germline V gene. The CDR3 contains 14 residues. V was clipped by 7 bases and J by 1 base, with 11 bases between them. DNA for the CDR3: TGTGCCAGCAACCCGGGCGGTTCCTACAATGAGCAGTTCTTC. Protein: CASNPGGSYNEQFF. Combining the CDR3 with reference TRBV11-3 and TRBJ2-1 gives the whole variable domain EAGVVQSPRYKIIEKKQPVAFWCNPISGHNTLYWYLQNLGQGPELLIRYENEEAVDDSQLPKDRFSAERLKGVDSTLKIQPAELGDSAVYLCASNPGGSYNEQFFGPGTRLTVL.

The sample holds many counts of this clonotype. CDR3 region: CASSPGADRDYGYTF. CDR3 DNA sequence: TGTGCCAGCTCACCAGGTGCCGACAGGGACTATGGCTACACCTTC. The J gene is TRBJ1-2, the V gene TRBV18; 7 bases map to TRBD1. Losses at the gene ends were 2 bases for V and 3 bases for J; bases not matched to a gene: 6. The CDR3 extends over 15 amino acids. Germline V lookup: CDR1 KGHSH, CDR2 LQKENI. Full variable domain (outside the CDR3, taken from reference TRBV18 and TRBJ1-2): NAGVMQNPRHLVRRRGQEARLRCSPMKGHSHVYWYRQLPEEGLKFMVYLQKENIIDESGMPKERFSAEFPKEGPSILRIQQVVRGDSAAYFCASSPGADRDYGYTFGSGTRLTVV.

This clonotype was seen more than once but under ten times. The DNA for the CDR3 is TGTGCCAGCAGCTACCTGGGGATGGGGGCAGGAGGTGAGCAGTTCTTC. Protein sequence: CASSYLGMGAGGEQFF. The rearrangement joins TRBV7-3 to TRBJ2-1; D possibly corresponds to TRBD1 (6 bases). Trimming took 4 bases from V and 9 from J, leaving 22 bases between them. The CDR3 covers 16 residues. Germline V gene data show CDR1 as SGHTA and CDR2 as FQGTGA.

The rearrangement links TRBV10-2 to TRBJ2-7; TRBD2 agrees at 11 bases. Germline CDR1 reads WSHSY; CDR2 reads SAAADI. The trim removed 6 bases at V and 3 bases at J, leaving 7 bases unmatched. The CDR3 covers 15 residues. The CDR3 bases are TGCGCCAGCAGACCGGGACTAGCGGCTTACTACGAGCAGTACTTC. Protein product: CASRPGLAAYYEQYF.